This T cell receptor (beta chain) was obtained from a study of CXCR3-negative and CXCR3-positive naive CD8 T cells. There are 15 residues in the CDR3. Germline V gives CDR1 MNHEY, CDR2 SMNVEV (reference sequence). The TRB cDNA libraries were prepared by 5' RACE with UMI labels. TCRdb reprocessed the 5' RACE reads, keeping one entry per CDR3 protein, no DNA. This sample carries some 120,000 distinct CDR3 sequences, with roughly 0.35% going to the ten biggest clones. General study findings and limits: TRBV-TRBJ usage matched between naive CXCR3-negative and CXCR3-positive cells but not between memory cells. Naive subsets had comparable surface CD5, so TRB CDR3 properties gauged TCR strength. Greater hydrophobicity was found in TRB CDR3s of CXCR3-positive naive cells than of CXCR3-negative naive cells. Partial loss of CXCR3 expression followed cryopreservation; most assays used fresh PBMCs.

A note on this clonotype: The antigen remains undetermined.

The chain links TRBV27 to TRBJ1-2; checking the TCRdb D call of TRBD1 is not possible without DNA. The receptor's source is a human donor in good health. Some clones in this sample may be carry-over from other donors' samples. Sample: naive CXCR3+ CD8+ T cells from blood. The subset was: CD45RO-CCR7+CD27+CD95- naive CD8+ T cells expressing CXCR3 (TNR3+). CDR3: CASSLKGASSYGYTF.